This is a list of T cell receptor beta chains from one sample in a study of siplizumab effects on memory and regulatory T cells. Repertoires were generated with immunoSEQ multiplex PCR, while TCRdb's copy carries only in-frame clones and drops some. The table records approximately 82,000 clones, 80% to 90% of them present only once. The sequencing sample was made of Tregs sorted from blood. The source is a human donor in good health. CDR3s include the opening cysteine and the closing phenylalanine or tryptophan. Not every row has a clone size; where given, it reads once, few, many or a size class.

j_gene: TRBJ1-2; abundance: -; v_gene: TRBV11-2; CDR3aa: CASSFSRTAGYTF
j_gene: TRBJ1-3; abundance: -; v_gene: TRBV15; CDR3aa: CATSRDRGAYSGNTIYF
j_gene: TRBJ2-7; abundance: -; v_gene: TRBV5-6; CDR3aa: CASSDPGRQYEQYF
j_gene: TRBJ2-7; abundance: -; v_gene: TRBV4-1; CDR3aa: CASSQVPSGNIGEQYF
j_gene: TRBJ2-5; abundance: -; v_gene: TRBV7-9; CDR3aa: CASSHDRVQETQYF
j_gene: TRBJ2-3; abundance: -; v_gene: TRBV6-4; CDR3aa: CASSDSAGGHTDTQYF
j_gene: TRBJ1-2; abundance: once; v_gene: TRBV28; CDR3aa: CASSSPYGYTF
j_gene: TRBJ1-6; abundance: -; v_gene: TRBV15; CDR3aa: CATSRDPLSPLHF
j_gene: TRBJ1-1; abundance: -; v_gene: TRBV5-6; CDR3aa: CASSLGPGTEAFF
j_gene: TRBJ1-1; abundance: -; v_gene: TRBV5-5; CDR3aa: CASSLLTGAWTEAFF
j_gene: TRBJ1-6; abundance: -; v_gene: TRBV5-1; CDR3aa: CASSAGGNSPLHF
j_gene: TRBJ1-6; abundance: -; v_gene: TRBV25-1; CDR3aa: CASPKTELYNSPLHF
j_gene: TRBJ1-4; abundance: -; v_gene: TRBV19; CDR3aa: CASQLGDEKLFF
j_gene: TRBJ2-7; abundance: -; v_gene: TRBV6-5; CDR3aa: CASRGQAYEQYF
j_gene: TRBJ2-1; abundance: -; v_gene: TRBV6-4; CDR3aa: CASAIGPTFRDEQFF
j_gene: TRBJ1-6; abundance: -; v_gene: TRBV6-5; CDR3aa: CASSYGVNGSPLHF
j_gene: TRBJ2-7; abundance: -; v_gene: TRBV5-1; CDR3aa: CASSLPSTLYEQYF
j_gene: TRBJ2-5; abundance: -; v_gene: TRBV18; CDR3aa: CASSPSIQRVQETQYF
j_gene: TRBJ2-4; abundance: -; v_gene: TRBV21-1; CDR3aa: CASRGHLSGNIQYF
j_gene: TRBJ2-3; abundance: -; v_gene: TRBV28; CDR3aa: CASSVSGVDTQYF
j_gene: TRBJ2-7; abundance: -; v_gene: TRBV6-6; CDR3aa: CASRAQPLSYEQYF
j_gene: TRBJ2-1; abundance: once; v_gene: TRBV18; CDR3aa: CASSPAGVPQFF
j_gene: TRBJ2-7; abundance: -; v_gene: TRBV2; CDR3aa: CASSEAPLAGGEQYF
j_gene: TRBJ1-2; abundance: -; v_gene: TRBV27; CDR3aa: CRCKGGKRYGYTF
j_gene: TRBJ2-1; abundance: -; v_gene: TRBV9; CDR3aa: CASSAQIRGGVINEQFF
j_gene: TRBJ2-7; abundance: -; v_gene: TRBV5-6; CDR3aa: CASSLARGARYEQYF
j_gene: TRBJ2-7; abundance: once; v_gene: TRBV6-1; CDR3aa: CASSEEGLTDRGYEQYF
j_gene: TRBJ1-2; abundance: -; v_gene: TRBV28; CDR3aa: CASSPQGLGGYTF
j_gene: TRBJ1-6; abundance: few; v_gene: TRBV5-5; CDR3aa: CASSSGLGNNSPLHF
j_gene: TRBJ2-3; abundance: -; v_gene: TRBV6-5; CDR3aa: CASSTGPDRVTQYF
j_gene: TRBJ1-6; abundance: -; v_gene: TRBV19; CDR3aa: CASSKEGNYNSPLHF
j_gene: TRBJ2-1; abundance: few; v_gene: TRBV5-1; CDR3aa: CASSLGGHYNEQFF
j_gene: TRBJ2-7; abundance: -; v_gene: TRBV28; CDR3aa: CASSEQGPLSYEQYF
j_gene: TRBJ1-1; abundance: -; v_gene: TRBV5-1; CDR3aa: CASSFSPWGTEAFF
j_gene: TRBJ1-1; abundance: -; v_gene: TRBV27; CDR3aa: CASSLRGNTEAFF
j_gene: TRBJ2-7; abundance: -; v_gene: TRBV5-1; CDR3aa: CASSSTGRTGDEQYF
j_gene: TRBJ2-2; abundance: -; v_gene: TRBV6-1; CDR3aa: CASSGRGAGTGELFF
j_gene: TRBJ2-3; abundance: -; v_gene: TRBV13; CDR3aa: CASSSKTSGRIDTQYF
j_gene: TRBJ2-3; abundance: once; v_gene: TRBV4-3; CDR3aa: CASSQTWGADTQYF
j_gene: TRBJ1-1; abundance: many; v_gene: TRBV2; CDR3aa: CASLRTEAFF
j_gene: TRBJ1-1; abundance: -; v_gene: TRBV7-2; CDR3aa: CASSPMRDSTEAFF
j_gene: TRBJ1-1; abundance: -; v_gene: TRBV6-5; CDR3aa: CASSYYRSTNTEAFF
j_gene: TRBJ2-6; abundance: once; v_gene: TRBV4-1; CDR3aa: CASSRAGLLTGANVLTF
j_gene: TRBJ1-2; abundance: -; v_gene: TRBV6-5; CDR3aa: CASSYSRGTYGYTF
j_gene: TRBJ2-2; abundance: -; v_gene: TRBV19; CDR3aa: CASTDRLAGGTGELFF
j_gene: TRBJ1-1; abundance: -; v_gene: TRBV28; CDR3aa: CASSPIWEGEAFF
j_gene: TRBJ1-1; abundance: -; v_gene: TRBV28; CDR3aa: CASSLKGRAVEAEAFF
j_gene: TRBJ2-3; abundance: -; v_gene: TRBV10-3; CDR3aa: CATKDRFTDTQYF
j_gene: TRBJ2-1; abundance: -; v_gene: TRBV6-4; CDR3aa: CASSAAGGRNEQFF
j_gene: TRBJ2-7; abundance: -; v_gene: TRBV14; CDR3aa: CASSQVRLAGGHEQYF
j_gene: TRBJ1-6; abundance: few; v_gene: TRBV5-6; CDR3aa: CASSFLGGPSPLHF
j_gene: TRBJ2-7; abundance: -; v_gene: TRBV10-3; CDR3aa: CAISGTSIEQYF
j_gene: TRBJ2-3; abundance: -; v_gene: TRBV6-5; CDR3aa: CASSYSASTDTQYF
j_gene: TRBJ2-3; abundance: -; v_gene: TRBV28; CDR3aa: CASSRRGGYTDTQYF
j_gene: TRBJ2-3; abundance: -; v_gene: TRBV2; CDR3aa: CASSETVTDTQYF
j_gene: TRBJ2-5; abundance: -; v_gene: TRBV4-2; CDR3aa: CASSQPTRPETQYF
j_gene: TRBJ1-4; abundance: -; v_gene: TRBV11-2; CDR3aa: CASSPNRGWANEKLFF